The 27 T cell receptor beta chains below were found in one sample sequenced in a study of blood T cell repertoires in COVID-19. Sequencing used immunoSEQ multiplex PCR; TCRdb keeps in-frame clones, though not all of them. This sample has 200,000 to 250,000 clones, with approximately 80% found just once. Specimen: PBMCs or T cells enriched from blood (not recorded which). All receptors derive from a woman in her forties with acute COVID-19.

The chain links TRBV21-1 to TRBJ2-2; TRBD1, the D gene given by the table, was not confirmed from the DNA. TRBV21-1 is described as a pseudogene. This CDR3 region has 13 residues. CDR3 in DNA: TGTGCCAGCAGCCGTCATCCGGGACAGGGGGGGTTTTTT. It codes for CASSRHPGQGGFF.

The V and J genes are TRBV11-2 and TRBJ2-5; 7 bases match TRBD2. The CDR3 runs 15 residues. Germline V lookup: CDR1 SGHAT, CDR2 FQNNGV. J gave up 5 bases and V 2 bases, and 8 bases lay outside the gene matches. The CDR3 spells CASSLRGGREETQYF. DNA of the CDR3: TGTGCCAGCAGCTTAAGAGGTGGGCGGGAGGAGACCCAGTACTTC.

The rearrangement links TRBV5-1 to TRBJ1-3, with 8 nucleotides matching TRBD1. The junction had 6 bases not matched to a gene; V was cut back by 4 bases and J by 0 bases. The CDR3 sequence is 16 residues long. The germline V gene has CDR1 SGHRS and CDR2 YFSETQ. The CDR3, as DNA: TGCGCCAGCAGCAGGGGACAGGCGATCTCTGGAAACACCATATATTTT. This encodes CASSRGQAISGNTIYF.

Note on this clone: A much larger clone is a single base away; this may be a read error. The same CDR3 also results from other DNA sequences found in this sample. The chain has TRBV18 and TRBJ1-1, with TRBD1 matching 8 bases. The CDR3 extends over 12 amino acids. The germline V gene encodes CDR1 KGHSH and CDR2 LQKENI. J lost 7 bases, V lost 2 bases, and 0 bases had no gene match. CDR3 DNA: TGTGCCAGCTCACCAGGACAGGGTGAAGCTTTCTTT. Translating it yields CASSPGQGEAFF. Looking up the rest from reference TRBV18 and TRBJ1-1 gives the full variable domain: NAGVMQNPRHLVRRRGQEARLRCSPMKGHSHVYWYRQLPEEGLKFMVYLQKENIIDESGMPKERFSAEFPKEGPSILRIQQVVRGDSAAYFCASSPGQGEAFFGQGTRLTVV.

The V gene is TRBV6-5, the J gene TRBJ1-2, with D possibly TRBD1 on 6 matching bases. The germline V and J ends were trimmed by 0 bases and 1 base, with 9 bases remaining between them. Germline CDR1 is MNHEY and CDR2 is SVGAGI. The length of the CDR3 is 15 residues. The CDR3 sequence: CASSYSGRGNYGYTF. In DNA, the CDR3 is TGTGCCAGCAGTTACTCTGGCAGGGGTAACTATGGCTACACCTTC.

V is TRBV7-8 and J is TRBJ1-1, with D tentatively TRBD1 (5 bases). Germline values: CDR1 SGHVS, CDR2 FQNEAQ. Trimming removed 3 bases at V and 5 bases at J, with 13 bases between. This CDR3 comprises 14 residues. In nucleotides, the CDR3 is TGTGCCAGCAGCTTGATTCAGGGTGGGACTGAAGCTTTCTTT. The encoded protein is CASSLIQGGTEAFF. The full variable domain, in which reference TRBV7-8 and TRBJ1-1 provide the parts outside the CDR3, is GAGVSQSPRYKVAKRGQDVALRCDPISGHVSLFWYQQALGQGPEFLTYFQNEAQLDKSGLPSDRFFAERPEGSVSTLKIQRTQQEDSAVYLCASSLIQGGTEAFFGQGTRLTVV.

The rearrangement uses TRBV13 and TRBJ1-4; 9 bases line up with TRBD1. CDR1 is PRHDT, CDR2 FYEKMQ, per germline (reference sequence). The CDR3 consists of 14 residues. The V segment lost 5 bases and the J segment 8 bases; nucleotides outside the gene matches: 6. CDR3 region: CASSLQGAREKLFF. Written as DNA, the CDR3 is TGTGCCAGCAGCCTACAGGGGGCGAGAGAAAAACTGTTTTTT. The full variable domain, completed using reference TRBV13 and TRBJ1-4, is AAGVIQSPRHLIKEKRETATLKCYPIPRHDTVYWYQQGPGQDPQFLISFYEKMQSDKGSIPDRFSAQQFSDYHSELNMSSLELGDSALYFCASSLQGAREKLFFGSGTQLSVL.

The chain is built from TRBV6-4 and TRBJ2-1; 9 nucleotides agree with TRBD2. Germline values: CDR1 MRHNA, CDR2 SNTAGT. Germline trimming cut 0 bases from V and 14 bases from J; bases unmatched to any gene: 11. The CDR3 spans 15 residues. The CDR3 here is CASSDSVSGSGGKFF. The CDR3, as DNA: TGTGCCAGCAGTGACTCGGTTAGCGGGAGTGGGGGGAAGTTCTTC.

V usage is TRBV9 and J usage is TRBJ1-6; 7 bases align to TRBD1. The germline gives CDR1 SGDLS, CDR2 YYNGEE. CDR3 length: 15 residues. J gave up 7 bases and V 3 bases, and 7 bases lay outside the gene matches. The CDR3 spells CASSAGGGQNSPLHF. Written as DNA, the CDR3 is TGTGCCAGCAGCGCCGGGGGGGGACAGAATTCACCCCTCCACTTT.

V and J are TRBV6-2 or TRBV6-3 and TRBJ2-1; tentative D call: TRBD2 (5 bases). Germline V CDR1 and CDR2: MNHEY, SVGEGT. The CDR3 has 15 residues. V lost 0 bases to trimming and J lost 3 bases, with 9 bases between them. CDR3 sequence (DNA): TGTGCCAGCAGTTACTCGAGAGGGCGCTACAATGAGCAGTTCTTC. This encodes CASSYSRGRYNEQFF.

This clone was seen many times. This chain connects TRBV2 to TRBJ2-1, with 14 bases lining up with TRBD2. This CDR3 contains 16 residues. CDR1 SNHLY and CDR2 FYNNEI come from the germline V gene. With 6 bases clipped from V and 3 bases from J, the junction kept 4 bases outside the gene matches. This CDR3 reads CASRSGTSGGYNEQFF. CDR3 DNA: TGTGCCAGCAGATCCGGGACTAGCGGGGGCTACAATGAGCAGTTCTTC.

Only one count was recorded for this clone. This sequence joins TRBV3-1 (or the pseudogene TRBV3-2) and TRBJ1-3; D perhaps matches TRBD1 (6 bases). Trimming pared 1 base from V and 4 bases from J, leaving 11 bases between. The CDR3 loop spans 15 amino acids. Germline V gives CDR1 LGHDT, CDR2 YNNKEL (reference sequence). The CDR3 sequence: CASSQGGRGGNTIYF. Here the CDR3 DNA reads TGTGCCAGCAGCCAAGGGGGGCGTGGGGGAAACACCATATATTTT.

This chain joins TRBV5-1 and TRBJ2-5, with a possible D match to TRBD2 (5 bases). The CDR3 loop spans 15 amino acids. The V gene's germline CDR1 is SGHRS and CDR2 YFSETQ. V was cut by 1 base and J by 2 bases, with 12 bases left in between. CDR3 in DNA: TGCGCCAGCAGCTTGCGGGGATTTAGTCAAGAGACCCAGTACTTC. Its protein product is CASSLRGFSQETQYF.

This clone was seen only a few times. The J gene is TRBJ2-2, the V gene TRBV3-1 (or the pseudogene TRBV3-2); D possibly corresponds to TRBD1 (5 bases). The germline V and J ends were trimmed by 0 bases and 3 bases, with 11 bases remaining between them. Germline V gene sequence: CDR1 LGHDT, CDR2 YNNKEL (reference sequence). The length of the CDR3 is 16 residues. The CDR3 spells CASSQDPGPYTGELFF. CDR3 nucleotide sequence: TGTGCCAGCAGCCAAGATCCAGGGCCCTACACCGGGGAGCTGTTTTTT.

V usage is TRBV28 and J usage is TRBJ1-4; D is undetermined. The CDR3 has 14 amino acids. The V end was cut by 6 bases, the J end by 8 bases, with 16 bases between. In germline, CDR1 is MDHEN, CDR2 SYDVKM. The CDR3 nucleotides read TGTGCCAGCAGCCCCCCCGGGATCTGGGAAAAACTGTTTTTT. It codes for CASSPPGIWEKLFF. Together with reference TRBV28 and TRBJ1-4, the CDR3 gives the full variable domain: DVKVTQSSRYLVKRTGEKVFLECVQDMDHENMFWYRQDPGLGLRLIYFSYDVKMKEKGDIPEGYSVSREKKERFSLILESASTNQTSMYLCASSPPGIWEKLFFGSGTQLSVL.

The genes are TRBV10-2 and TRBJ2-3, with D maybe TRBD1 (5 bases). Trimming cost V 2 bases and J 2 bases, with 8 bases left between them. The CDR3 runs 14 residues. Germline V gene sequence: CDR1 WSHSY, CDR2 SAAADI. The chain's CDR3 is CASSEAGNTDTQYF. The CDR3 DNA is TGCGCCAGCAGTGAGGCAGGGAACACAGATACGCAGTATTTT.

V usage is TRBV4-3 and J usage is TRBJ2-3; 8 bases align to TRBD1. Germline assignment: CDR1 LGHNA and CDR2 YSLEER. The CDR3 has 16 amino acids. V lost 4 bases, J lost 6 bases, and 12 bases stayed unmatched. In DNA form, the CDR3 reads TGCGCCAGCAGCCGATTAGGTGCAGGGGGCCCCGATACGCAGTATTTT. It encodes CASSRLGAGGPDTQYF.

V gene TRBV5-1 combines with J gene TRBJ2-3; perhaps TRBD2 as D (5 bases). This CDR3 is 15 amino acids long. The V end was cut by 0 bases, the J end by 5 bases, with 13 bases between. From germline, CDR1 is SGHRS and CDR2 YFSETQ. The CDR3 bases are TGCGCCAGCAGCTTGGATCAACCGGAGGTAGATACGCAGTATTTT. This sequence encodes CASSLDQPEVDTQYF.

The chain couples TRBV28 to TRBJ1-5, with a tentative D call TRBD1 (5 bases). From germline, CDR1 is MDHEN and CDR2 SYDVKM. V was cut by 3 bases and J by 1 base, with 10 bases left in between. This CDR3 contains 15 residues. CDR3 residues: CASSFLGGSNQPQHF. The CDR3 DNA reads as TGTGCCAGCAGTTTTCTTGGGGGGAGCAATCAGCCCCAGCATTTT.

This clone was counted at least ten times. J is TRBJ1-1 and V is TRBV19; a possible D gene is TRBD1 (5 bases). This CDR3 contains 15 residues. The germline V gene encodes CDR1 LNHDA and CDR2 SQIVND (reference sequence). The V end lost 5 bases, the J end lost 0 bases, and 13 bases lay between the germline ends. The CDR3 DNA reads as TGTGCCAGTAGTTCCTCCGGGGGGGTGAACACTGAAGCTTTCTTT. Translated: CASSSSGGVNTEAFF.

This clone was picked up one time. This chain connects TRBV9 to TRBJ2-7, with TRBD2 identical over 13 bases. Germline lookup yields CDR1 SGDLS and CDR2 YYNGEE. V dropped 4 bases and J dropped 4; count of bases not matched to a gene: 2. The CDR3 contains 14 residues. Here the CDR3 DNA reads TGTGCCAGCAGCAGGGGACTAGCGGGGTACGAGCAGTACTTC. Translated: CASSRGLAGYEQYF.

A single count supports this clone. Other nucleotide sequences from this sample produce the same CDR3. This chain uses TRBV2 with TRBJ1-4; 7 nucleotides match TRBD1. With V trimmed by 3 bases and J by 0 bases, 1 base remained unmatched. Germline CDR1 and CDR2: SNHLY and FYNNEI. The CDR3 is made up of 15 amino acids. The chain's CDR3 is CASSEDRTTNEKLFF. The CDR3 region has the DNA TGTGCCAGCAGTGAGGACAGGACAACTAATGAAAAACTGTTTTTT.

The V and J genes are TRBV5-5 and TRBJ2-5; TRBD1 is a possible D gene (6 bases). In germline, CDR1 is SGHKS, CDR2 YYEKEE (reference sequence). The CDR3 is 14 amino acids. Trimming removed 0 bases at V and 4 bases at J, with 10 bases between. CDR3 in DNA: TGTGCCAGCAGCTTGGTACAGGGAGCAGAGACCCAGTACTTC. The encoded protein is CASSLVQGAETQYF.

This chain links TRBV6-5 with TRBJ1-4; D not resolved. The CDR3 totals 14 residues. Germline V gene lookup returns CDR1 MNHEY and CDR2 SVGAGI. The V and J ends lost 6 bases and 7 bases respectively, with 15 bases between them. CDR3 amino acids: CASRREVRSEKLFF. The CDR3 region has the DNA TGTGCCAGCAGGCGGGAGGTCAGAAGTGAAAAACTGTTTTTT.

This sequence joins TRBV6-1 and TRBJ1-3; 9 bases fit TRBD1. With V trimmed by 3 bases and J by 2 bases, 5 bases remained unmatched. CDR1 is MNHNS and CDR2 is SASEGT in the germline V gene. CDR3 size: 16 residues. CDR3 sequence: CASSELQGAAGNTIYF. The CDR3 DNA is TGTGCCAGCAGTGAGCTACAGGGGGCTGCTGGAAACACCATATATTTT.

The CDR3 reads CASSLRGLLESPLHF. CDR3 nucleotide sequence: TGTGCCAGCAGCTTAAGGGGGTTATTAGAATCACCCCTCCACTTT. This chain connects TRBV11-2 to TRBJ1-6, with D possibly TRBD1 on 6 matching bases. The CDR3 has 15 residues. V lost 2 bases and J lost 10, with 15 bases in between. Germline lookup yields CDR1 SGHAT and CDR2 FQNNGV. Variable domain in full (rest from reference TRBV11-2 and TRBJ1-6): EAGVAQSPRYKIIEKRQSVAFWCNPISGHATLYWYQQILGQGPKLLIQFQNNGVVDDSQLPKDRFSAERLKGVDSTLKIQPAKLEDSAVYLCASSLRGLLESPLHFGNGTRLTVT.

This clone has more than one count but fewer than ten. Sequence at one end of the junction differs from germline and may be a read error. V usage is TRBV5-4 and J usage is TRBJ1-2; 8 bases map to TRBD1. The germline V gene encodes CDR1 SGHNT and CDR2 YYREEE (reference sequence). The CDR3 covers 12 residues. CDR3 loop: CASTLTGVGYTF. The CDR3 DNA reads TGTGCCAGCACCTTGACAGGGGTGGGCTACACCTTC. Full variable domain (remainder filled in from reference TRBV5-4 and TRBJ1-2): ETGVTQSPTHLIKTRGQQVTLRCSSQSGHNTVSWYQQALGQGPQFIFQYYREEENGRGNFPPRFSGLQFPNYSSELNVNALELDDSALYLCASTLTGVGYTFGSGTRLTVV.